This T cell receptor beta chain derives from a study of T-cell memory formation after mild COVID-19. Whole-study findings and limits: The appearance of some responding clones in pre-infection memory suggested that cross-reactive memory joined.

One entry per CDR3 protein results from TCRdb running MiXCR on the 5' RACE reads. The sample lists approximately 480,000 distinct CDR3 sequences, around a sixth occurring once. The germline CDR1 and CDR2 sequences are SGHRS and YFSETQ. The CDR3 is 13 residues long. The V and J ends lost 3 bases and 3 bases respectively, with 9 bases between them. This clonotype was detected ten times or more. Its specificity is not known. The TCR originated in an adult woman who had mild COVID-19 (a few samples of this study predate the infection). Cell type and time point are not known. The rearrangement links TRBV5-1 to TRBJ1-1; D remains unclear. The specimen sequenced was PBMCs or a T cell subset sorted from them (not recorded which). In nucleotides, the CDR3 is TGCGCCAGCAGCTCCGAAGGGTACACTGAAGCTTTCTTT. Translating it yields CASSSEGYTEAFF.